This T cell receptor beta chain was sequenced in a study of T cells in Graves' hyperthyroidism and ophthalmopathy. V lost 10 bases and J 7 bases, leaving 10 bases between the germline ends. The CDR3 runs to 11 residues. Points from the study as a whole: Stable hyperthyroidism was separated from ophthalmopathy by a model based on 13 V-J features. Expanded thyroid clonotypes (above 0.001) were mostly also found in blood.

Ophthalmopathy patients all had a Clinical Activity Score of at least 3, a NOSPECS grade of at least 4 and disease under 3 months old. Amplified TCR beta CDR3 regions derived from RNA transcripts. The TCR CDR3 first-round RT-PCR relied on the HTBI primer set. A single record per CDR3 protein comes from TCRdb applying MiXCR to the multiplex PCR reads. The repertoire includes hundreds of thousands of distinct CDR3 sequences, 15% to 20% of them detected once, and over 45% sits in the top ten. Ten or more counts support this clonotype. Its specificity is unknown. The receptor was derived from a man aged 40-50 years with Graves' ophthalmopathy. Sequenced sample: blood. The chain links TRBV12-3 or TRBV12-4 to TRBJ2-2; D is unclear. The CDR3 loop is CATEPGGELFF. The CDR3 region has the DNA TGTGCCACCGAGCCGGGCGGGGAGCTGTTTTTT.